This passage covers 13 T cell receptor beta chains from one sample sequenced in a study of cytomegalovirus exposure and HLA in healthy donors. 60 Vbeta and 13 Jbeta primers were used in PCR. Here immunoSEQ multiplex PCR was the method, and the copy in TCRdb shows in-frame clones only, minus some. This table holds about 130,000 clones, over 60% found once. Material for sequencing was PBMCs. The receptors come from a man between 45 and 60 years old in good health and CMV-seronegative.

The gene calls are TRBV5-1 and TRBJ2-7; TRBD1 matches at 7 bases. After removal of 4 bases from V and 7 bases from J, the junction contained 14 bases not matched to a gene. This CDR3 has 15 residues. Germline V gene lookup returns CDR1 SGHRS and CDR2 YFSETQ. This CDR3 is CASSPVGTAVGEQYF. CDR3 nucleotide sequence: TGCGCCAGCAGCCCGGTGGGGACAGCAGTGGGGGAGCAGTACTTC. The whole variable domain, remainder taken from reference TRBV5-1 and TRBJ2-7, is KAGVTQTPRYLIKTRGQQVTLSCSPISGHRSVSWYQQTPGQGLQFLFEYFSETQRNKGNFPGRFSGRQFSNSRSEMNVSTLELGDSALYLCASSPVGTAVGEQYFGPGTRLTVT.

The chain employs TRBV11-2 and TRBJ1-1, with D perhaps TRBD1 (6 bases). Germline assignment: CDR1 SGHAT and CDR2 FQNNGV. The CDR3 has 13 amino acids. Trimming pared 7 bases from V and 7 bases from J, leaving 16 bases between. In DNA, the CDR3 is TGTGCCAGCAACTTTAACAGGGACGTTGAAGCTTTCTTT. It is translated as CASNFNRDVEAFF.

This sequence joins TRBV4-2 and TRBJ2-5; 13 bases match TRBD2. Per germline, CDR1 LGHNA and CDR2 YNFKEQ. V lost 2 bases to trimming and J lost 2 bases; unmatched junction nucleotides: 11. This CDR3 is 19 amino acids long. As DNA, the CDR3 is TGTGCCAGCAGCCAATTCACCGGGACTAGCGGGGATGCGCAAGAGACCCAGTACTTC. This gives the protein CASSQFTGTSGDAQETQYF.

DNA of the CDR3: TGTGCCAGCAGCCGTAGCGGGGGGGTGGAGACCCAGTACTTC. Translation gives CASSRSGGVETQYF. This sequence joins TRBV6-6 and TRBJ2-5; 11 bases line up with TRBD2. The CDR3 runs 14 residues. J was trimmed by 5 bases and V by 6 bases; bases with no gene match: 5. Germline CDR1 MNHNY, CDR2 SVGAGI (reference sequence).

The V gene is TRBV19, the J gene TRBJ1-2; maybe TRBD1 (5 bases). This CDR3 has 17 amino acids. V lost 6 bases and J 6 bases, leaving 26 bases between the germline ends. Germline V CDR1 and CDR2: LNHDA, SQIVND (reference sequence). CDR3 DNA: TGTGCCAGTAGGACGAACAGGTTGTCGTGGGCCAATAATGGCTACACCTTC. Protein product: CASRTNRLSWANNGYTF.

CDR3 nucleotides: TGTGCCAGCAGCCGACCAGAGAGGGATGAAAAACTGTTTTTT. This sequence encodes CASSRPERDEKLFF. J is TRBJ1-4 and V is TRBV5-6; D not resolved. This CDR3 contains 14 residues. The germline V gene has CDR1 SGHDT and CDR2 YYEEEE. V dropped 4 bases and J dropped 6 bases, with 13 bases sitting between them.

The rearrangement joins TRBV10-2 to TRBJ1-6; D gene uncertain. Trimming shortened V by 4 bases and J by 7 bases, and 8 bases separated the two germline ends. The length of the CDR3 is 13 residues. The germline V gene encodes CDR1 WSHSY and CDR2 SAAADI. Here the CDR3 DNA reads TGCGCCAGCAGTGCTATATCCAATTCACCCCTCCACTTT. It yields the protein CASSAISNSPLHF.

This clone has only a few counts. V usage is TRBV19 and J usage is TRBJ1-2; tentative D call: TRBD1 (6 bases). The CDR3 has 17 amino acids. V was pared by 5 bases and J by 4 bases, with 23 bases between. The germline V gene encodes CDR1 LNHDA and CDR2 SQIVND (reference sequence). CDR3 nucleotide sequence: TGTGCCAGTAGTTCGGGGTTTCTGGGGGCAAGCTCCTATGGCTACACCTTC. Protein: CASSSGFLGASSYGYTF.

This clone has just one count. The chain has TRBV5-1 and TRBJ2-7; no firm D call. Germline V lookup: CDR1 SGHRS, CDR2 YFSETQ. Deletions cut 0 bases from V and 2 bases from J, with 9 bases between. This CDR3 region has 14 residues. CDR3 sequence (DNA): TGCGCCAGCAGCTTGGAAGGTGCGGCCTACGAGCAGTACGTC. This translates into CASSLEGAAYEQYV.

This clone was observed a single time. The V call is TRBV6-5, the J call TRBJ1-1; 12 bases map to TRBD1. The CDR3 sequence is 14 residues long. Unmatched junction bases numbered 7, after V lost 9 bases and J lost 5 bases. Per the germline V gene, CDR1 is MNHEY and CDR2 is SVGAGI. The CDR3 here is CASHRDRGLTEAFF. In DNA, the CDR3 is TGTGCCAGTCACCGGGACAGGGGGCTGACTGAAGCTTTCTTT.

The V gene is TRBV27, the J gene TRBJ2-7, with TRBD2 matching 7 bases. The trim removed 2 bases at V and 3 bases at J, leaving 10 bases unmatched. CDR1 MNHEY and CDR2 SMNVEV come from the germline V gene (reference sequence). The CDR3 extends over 16 amino acids. The CDR3 DNA follows: TGTGCCAGCAGTTTAAACGGACTAGGACGGAGCTACGAGCAGTACTTC. Translated, it gives CASSLNGLGRSYEQYF.

V is TRBV9 and J is TRBJ2-2, with D uncertain. This CDR3 is 14 amino acids long. CDR1 SGDLS and CDR2 YYNGEE come from the germline V gene. V lost 4 bases, J lost 0 bases, and 7 bases lay in between. The CDR3 protein is CASSPLSNTGELFF. CDR3 nucleotides: TGTGCCAGCAGCCCCCTCTCGAACACCGGGGAGCTGTTTTTT.

This rearrangement joins TRBV5-1 to TRBJ2-7; 8 bases are shared with TRBD1. The CDR3 is 14 amino acids. The V gene end was trimmed by 4 bases and the J gene end by 7 bases; junction bases not matched to a gene: 10. Germline V gives CDR1 SGHRS, CDR2 YFSETQ. The CDR3 loop reads CASSPNTGGREQYF. The CDR3 region has the DNA TGCGCCAGCAGCCCGAATACAGGGGGACGGGAGCAGTACTTC.